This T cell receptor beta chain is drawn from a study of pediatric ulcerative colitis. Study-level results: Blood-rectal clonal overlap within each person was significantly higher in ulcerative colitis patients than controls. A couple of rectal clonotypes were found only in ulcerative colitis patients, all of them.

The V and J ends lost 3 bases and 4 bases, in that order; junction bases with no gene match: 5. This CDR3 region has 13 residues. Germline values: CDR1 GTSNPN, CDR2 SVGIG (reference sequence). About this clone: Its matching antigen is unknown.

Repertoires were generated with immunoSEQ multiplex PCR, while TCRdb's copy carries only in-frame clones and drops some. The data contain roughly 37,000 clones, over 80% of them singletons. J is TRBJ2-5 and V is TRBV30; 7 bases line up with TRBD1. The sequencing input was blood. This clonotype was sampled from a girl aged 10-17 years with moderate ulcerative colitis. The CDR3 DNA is TGTGCCTGGAGGGTGAGGGGGCTAGAGACCCAGTACTTC. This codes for CAWRVRGLETQYF.